The T cell receptor beta chain under discussion was sequenced for a study of T cell responses to AZD1222 COVID-19 vaccine. The study's findings and limits: The span of vaccine-associated CD4 TCRs extended across spike, with dominance at 160-218 and 743-854. An increase in Spike-specific TCR breadth and depth was observed after two AZD1222 doses. Sampling that yielded the repertoires occurred only after the peak T cell response.

Assay used: immunoSEQ multiplex PCR; TCRdb lists only in-frame clones, some missing. The repertoire holds about 170,000 clones, with roughly 92% as singletons. V was clipped by 3 bases and J by 5 bases, with 26 bases between them. The CDR3 loop spans 19 amino acids. Germline CDR1 reads SGHDN; CDR2 reads FVKESK. Worth noting for this clone: The antigen is not known.

The chain couples TRBV14 to TRBJ2-1; D may correspond to TRBD1 or TRBD2 (5 bases each). The receptor was isolated from an adult in good health. The sequenced sample was peripheral blood, obtained on day 0 of AZD1222 vaccination. As DNA, the CDR3 is TGTGCCAGCAGCCAGCGGCCCCCAGGGAGCTCGCCTGGGAACAATGAGCAGTTCTTC. Protein product: CASSQRPPGSSPGNNEQFF.